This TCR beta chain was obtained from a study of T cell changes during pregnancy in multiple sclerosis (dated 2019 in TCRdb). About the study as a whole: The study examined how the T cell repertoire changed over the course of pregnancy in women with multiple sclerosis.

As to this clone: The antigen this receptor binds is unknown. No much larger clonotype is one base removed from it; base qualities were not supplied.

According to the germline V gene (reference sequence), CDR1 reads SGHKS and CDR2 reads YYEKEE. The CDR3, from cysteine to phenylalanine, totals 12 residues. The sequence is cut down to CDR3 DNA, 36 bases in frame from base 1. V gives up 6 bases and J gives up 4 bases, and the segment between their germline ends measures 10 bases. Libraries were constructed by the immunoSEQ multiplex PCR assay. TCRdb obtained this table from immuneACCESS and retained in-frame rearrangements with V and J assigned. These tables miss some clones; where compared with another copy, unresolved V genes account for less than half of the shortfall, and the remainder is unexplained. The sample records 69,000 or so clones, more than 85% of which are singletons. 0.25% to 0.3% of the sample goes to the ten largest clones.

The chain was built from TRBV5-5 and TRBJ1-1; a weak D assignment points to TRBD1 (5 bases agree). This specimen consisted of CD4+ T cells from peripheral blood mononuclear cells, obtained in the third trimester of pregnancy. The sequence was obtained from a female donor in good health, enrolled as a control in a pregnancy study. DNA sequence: TGTGCCAGCACCGGGGGGGGCACTGAAGCTTTCTTT. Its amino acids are CASTGGGTEAFF.